This T cell receptor (beta chain) was identified during a study of OX40 agonist ivuxolimab in advanced cancers. Study at large: The study treated patients with ivuxolimab, an agonistic anti-OX40 (CD134) antibody.

The data were produced by immunoSEQ multiplex PCR, yet TCRdb's version contains in-frame clones alone and is incomplete. The sample shows fewer than 80,000 clones, over 80% of them seen only once. V gave up 8 bases and J gave up 6 bases, with 8 bases separating them. The germline V gene has CDR1 SGHTA and CDR2 FQGNSA. This CDR3 region has 11 residues. A word on this clone: Its antigen remains unidentified.

Study outcomes and limitations: The CD4+ and CD8+ T cells in the blood had expanded clonally by week 6 at 0.1 to 3.0 mg/kg.

Systemic immunosuppression or a history of autoimmune disease excluded patients. The TCR comes from an adult with an advanced solid tumor such as melanoma, head and neck, liver or kidney cancer. V is TRBV7-2 and J is TRBJ2-1; TRBD2 might be the D (5 bases). The sequencing here drew on CD4+ or CD8+ T cells sorted from blood, taken in a trial of the OX40 agonist ivuxolimab. The CDR3 loop reads CASGGSNEQFF. CDR3 nucleotides: TGTGCCAGCGGCGGGTCCAATGAGCAGTTCTTC.